These 9 T cell receptor beta chains came from one sample sequenced in a study of CD8 T cells in Susac syndrome. The authors reverse transcribed roughly 0.45 to 1 ug RNA with random hexamers. One entry per CDR3 protein, called by TCRdb with MiXCR from the immunoSEQ multiplex PCR reads. The sample yields about 130,000 distinct CDR3 sequences, about 94% seen once. Sequencing was performed on CD4+ T cells from PBMCs. These TCRs come from a human donor in good health.

The chain combines TRBV20-1 with TRBJ1-1; the match to TRBD1 covers 7 bases. The V and J ends lost 5 bases and 1 base, in that order; junction bases with no gene match: 7. The CDR3 has 14 amino acids. Germline V lookup: CDR1 DFQATT, CDR2 SNEGSKA (reference sequence). The CDR3 DNA reads TGCAGTGCTGCACCGGGACAGCCGAACACTGAAGCTTTCTTT. This translates into CSAAPGQPNTEAFF.

The chain couples TRBV5-1 to TRBJ1-1; D is ambiguous. Trimming took 4 bases from V and 2 from J, leaving 15 bases between them. CDR3 length: 15 amino acids. The V gene's germline CDR1 is SGHRS and CDR2 YFSETQ. This CDR3 is CASSPTLVSNTEAFF. CDR3 sequence (DNA): TGCGCCAGCAGCCCGACCCTCGTCTCCAACACTGAAGCTTTCTTT.

V and J are TRBV9 and TRBJ2-5, with D maybe TRBD2 (6 bases). Deletions cut 1 base from V and 5 bases from J, with 12 bases between. The CDR3 sequence is 14 residues long. The V gene's germline CDR1 is SGDLS and CDR2 YYNGEE. As DNA, the CDR3 is TGTGCCAGCAGCGTATTAGGCGGGATGGAGACCCAGTACTTC. Translation gives CASSVLGGMETQYF.

The rearrangement joins TRBV15 to TRBJ1-1, with 11 bases that match TRBD1. The germline CDR1 and CDR2 sequences are LNHNV and YYDKDF (reference sequence). Trimming took 0 bases from V and 6 from J; bases not matched to a gene: 6. The CDR3 is made up of 16 amino acids. DNA for the CDR3: TGTGCCACCAGCAGAGATTTGGACAGGGGGCTTTCTGAAGCTTTCTTT. As protein: CATSRDLDRGLSEAFF.

This chain connects TRBV6-2 or TRBV6-3 to TRBJ2-7, with D uncertain. Trimming shortened V by 1 base and J by 6 bases, and 13 bases separated the two germline ends. The CDR3 covers 14 residues. Germline V gene data show CDR1 as MNHEY and CDR2 as SVGEGT. CDR3 bases: TGTGCCAGCAGTTACTTCTATTCACCCAGCGAGCAGTACTTC. Amino acids: CASSYFYSPSEQYF.

The CDR3 region has the DNA TGTGCCAGCAGCGTAGAAGGCAGGCCGTGGGAGGAGCAGTACTTC. It is translated as CASSVEGRPWEEQYF. The rearrangement joins TRBV9 to TRBJ2-7; D might be TRBD2 (5 bases). Germline-derived CDR1 and CDR2 are SGDLS and YYNGEE. The CDR3 is 15 residues long. Trimming removed 0 bases at V and 7 bases at J, with 17 bases between.

This clonotype was found once. The CDR3 DNA follows: TGTGCCAGCAGTGAAAGACAGGGGTACTACGAGCAGTACTTC. This gives the protein CASSERQGYYEQYF. V and J are TRBV6-1 and TRBJ2-7, with 8 bases matching TRBD1. Germline assignment: CDR1 MNHNS and CDR2 SASEGT. This CDR3 has 14 amino acids. With V trimmed by 2 bases and J by 3 bases, 3 bases remained unmatched.

The chain couples TRBV27 to TRBJ2-2, with 9 bases aligning to TRBD2. V gave up 7 bases and J gave up 6 bases; unmatched junction bases: 9. The CDR3 covers 15 residues. Germline CDR1 reads MNHEY; CDR2 reads SMNVEV (reference sequence). CDR3 in amino acids: CASTLQAGGPGELFF. CDR3 bases: TGTGCCAGCACCCTTCAAGCGGGAGGCCCCGGGGAGCTGTTTTTT.

The genes are TRBV5-1 and TRBJ2-3, with TRBD2 matching over 13 bases. Germline lookup yields CDR1 SGHRS and CDR2 YFSETQ. This CDR3 contains 15 residues. Trimming took 4 bases from V and 6 from J; bases not matched to a gene: 5. The CDR3 DNA reads TGCGCCAGCAGCCCCACTAGCGGGAGGGCCGATACGCAGTATTTT. Residues: CASSPTSGRADTQYF. Using reference TRBV5-1 and TRBJ2-3 for the parts outside the CDR3, the full variable domain is KAGVTQTPRYLIKTRGQQVTLSCSPISGHRSVSWYQQTPGQGLQFLFEYFSETQRNKGNFPGRFSGRQFSNSRSEMNVSTLELGDSALYLCASSPTSGRADTQYFGPGTRLTVL.